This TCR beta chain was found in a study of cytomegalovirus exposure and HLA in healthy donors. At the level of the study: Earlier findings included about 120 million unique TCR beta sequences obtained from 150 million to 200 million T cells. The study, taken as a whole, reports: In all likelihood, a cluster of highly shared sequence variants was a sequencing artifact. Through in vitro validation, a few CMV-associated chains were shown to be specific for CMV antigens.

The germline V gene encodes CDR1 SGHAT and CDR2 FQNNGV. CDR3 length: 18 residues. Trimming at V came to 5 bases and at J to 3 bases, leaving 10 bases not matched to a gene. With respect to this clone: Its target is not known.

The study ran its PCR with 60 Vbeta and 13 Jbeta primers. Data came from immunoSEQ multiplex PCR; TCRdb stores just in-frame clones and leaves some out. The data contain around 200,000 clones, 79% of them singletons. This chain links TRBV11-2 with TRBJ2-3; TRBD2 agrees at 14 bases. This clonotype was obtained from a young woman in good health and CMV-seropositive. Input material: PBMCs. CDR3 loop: CASSPRLAGGRRTDTQYF. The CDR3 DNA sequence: TGTGCCAGCAGCCCCCGACTAGCGGGGGGGCGAAGGACAGATACGCAGTATTTT.